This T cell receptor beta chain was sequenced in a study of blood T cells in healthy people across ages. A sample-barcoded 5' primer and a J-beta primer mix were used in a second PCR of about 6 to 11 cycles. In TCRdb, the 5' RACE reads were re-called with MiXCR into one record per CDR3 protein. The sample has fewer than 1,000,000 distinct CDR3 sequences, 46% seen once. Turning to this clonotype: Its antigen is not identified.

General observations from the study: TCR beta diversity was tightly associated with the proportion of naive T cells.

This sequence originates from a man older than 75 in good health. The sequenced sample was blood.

The CDR3 protein is CASSLGSLTEQFF. Here the CDR3 DNA reads TGTGCCAGCAGCCTCGGGAGCCTTACGGAGCAGTTCTTC. The chain links TRBV3-1 to TRBJ2-1, with D tentatively TRBD2 (6 bases). Germline V gene lookup returns CDR1 LGHDT and CDR2 YNNKEL (reference sequence). V lost 4 bases and J 10 bases, leaving 14 bases between the germline ends. This CDR3 is built from 13 residues.